This is a list of T cell receptor beta chains from one sample in a study of a mutant IDH1 vaccine in newly diagnosed glioma. These TCRs' antigens remain unknown. Data came from immunoSEQ multiplex PCR; TCRdb stores just in-frame clones and leaves some out. The table records 75,000 to 80,000 clones, roughly 91% of them present only once. This sample comprised PBMCs, obtained from a glioma patient whose treatment included an IDH1 peptide vaccine. Every receptor here comes from a woman aged 50 to 60 with glioma. Each CDR3 is given with its conserved first and last residue. The D gene is left open where the match is weak. Only some rows state a clone size, as once, few, many or a class for expanded clones.

clone size: .
V gene: TRBV4-1
J gene: TRBJ2-5
D gene: .
CDR3 protein: CASSQVFLIGETQYF
CDR3 DNA: TGCGCCAGCAGCCAAGTATTCCTAATCGGAGAGACCCAGTACTTC

clone size: .
V gene: TRBV9
J gene: TRBJ2-7
D gene: .
CDR3 protein: CASSPWGIHEQYF
CDR3 DNA: TGTGCCAGCAGCCCCTGGGGTATCCACGAGCAGTACTTC

clone size: .
V gene: TRBV9
J gene: TRBJ1-2
D gene: .
CDR3 protein: CASSVGGGPGRYGYTF
CDR3 DNA: TGTGCCAGCAGCGTAGGTGGGGGACCCGGGCGATATGGCTACACCTTC

clone size: .
V gene: TRBV11-3
J gene: TRBJ2-3
D gene: .
CDR3 protein: CASSLLEADTQYF
CDR3 DNA: TGTGCCAGCAGCTTGCTTGAGGCAGATACGCAGTATTTT

clone size: .
V gene: TRBV5-8
J gene: TRBJ2-7
D gene: .
CDR3 protein: CASSSPRRGRGYEQYF
CDR3 DNA: TGTGCCAGCAGCTCACCCCGTAGGGGACGTGGCTACGAGCAGTACTTC

clone size: .
V gene: TRBV5-4
J gene: TRBJ1-2
D gene: .
CDR3 protein: CASKQDIEDYGYTF
CDR3 DNA: TGTGCCAGCAAACAAGATATAGAGGACTATGGCTACACCTTC

clone size: .
V gene: TRBV27
J gene: TRBJ2-1
D gene: TRBD2
CDR3 protein: CASSILAGGYNEQFF
CDR3 DNA: TGTGCCAGCAGTATACTAGCGGGAGGCTACAATGAGCAGTTCTTC

clone size: .
V gene: TRBV7-9
J gene: TRBJ2-3
D gene: .
CDR3 protein: CASSFGVALGDTQYF
CDR3 DNA: TGTGCCAGCAGCTTTGGGGTAGCTCTTGGAGATACGCAGTATTTT

clone size: .
V gene: TRBV5-1
J gene: TRBJ2-7
D gene: .
CDR3 protein: CANSTLDTLTYEQYF
CDR3 DNA: TGCGCCAACTCTACCTTGGACACCCTCACCTACGAGCAGTACTTC

clone size: .
V gene: TRBV6-5
J gene: TRBJ1-1
D gene: TRBD1
CDR3 protein: CASSPTGGTEAFF
CDR3 DNA: TGTGCCAGCAGTCCGACAGGGGGCACTGAAGCTTTCTTT

clone size: .
V gene: TRBV6-5
J gene: TRBJ1-5
D gene: .
CDR3 protein: CASSYREYQPQHF
CDR3 DNA: TGTGCCAGCAGTTACAGGGAGTATCAGCCCCAGCATTTT

clone size: .
V gene: TRBV9
J gene: TRBJ2-7
D gene: .
CDR3 protein: CASSVDGRAHEQYF
CDR3 DNA: TGTGCCAGCAGCGTAGACGGGAGAGCCCACGAGCAGTACTTC

clone size: once
V gene: TRBV28
J gene: TRBJ2-7
D gene: TRBD1
CDR3 protein: CAVQGGDYEQYF
CDR3 DNA: TGTGCCGTACAGGGGGGAGATTACGAGCAGTACTTC

clone size: .
V gene: TRBV9
J gene: TRBJ1-2
D gene: TRBD1
CDR3 protein: CASSLGTGGAGGYTF
CDR3 DNA: TGTGCCAGCAGCCTCGGGACAGGGGGCGCAGGAGGCTACACCTTC

clone size: once
V gene: TRBV14
J gene: TRBJ2-1
D gene: TRBD2
CDR3 protein: CASRLAGGPSYNEQFF
CDR3 DNA: TGTGCCAGCAGACTAGCGGGAGGGCCTAGTTACAATGAGCAGTTCTTC

clone size: .
V gene: TRBV7-9
J gene: TRBJ1-4
D gene: .
CDR3 protein: CASSLGQGREKLFF
CDR3 DNA: TGTGCCAGCAGCTTAGGCCAGGGCCGAGAAAAACTGTTTTTT

clone size: .
V gene: TRBV5-1
J gene: TRBJ2-7
D gene: TRBD2
CDR3 protein: CASSLPGLAGENEQYF
CDR3 DNA: TGCGCCAGCAGCTTGCCGGGACTAGCGGGAGAAAATGAGCAGTACTTC

clone size: .
V gene: TRBV27
J gene: TRBJ1-6
D gene: TRBD1
CDR3 protein: CASSFQGASYNSPLHF
CDR3 DNA: TGTGCCAGCAGTTTTCAGGGGGCGTCGTATAATTCACCCCTCCACTTT

clone size: .
V gene: TRBV13
J gene: TRBJ2-3
D gene: .
CDR3 protein: CASSLLAGGNTDTQYF
CDR3 DNA: TGTGCCAGCAGCTTATTAGCAGGGGGGAACACAGATACGCAGTATTTT

clone size: .
V gene: TRBV11-2
J gene: TRBJ2-1
D gene: TRBD2
CDR3 protein: CASSGVAGSYNEQFF
CDR3 DNA: TGTGCCAGCTCGGGGGTAGCGGGCTCCTACAATGAGCAGTTCTTC

clone size: .
V gene: TRBV29-1
J gene: TRBJ1-1
D gene: .
CDR3 protein: CSVGGSRVYTEAFF
CDR3 DNA: TGCAGCGTTGGGGGCAGTAGAGTGTACACTGAAGCTTTCTTT

clone size: once
V gene: TRBV18
J gene: TRBJ2-7
D gene: TRBD2
CDR3 protein: CASSPLAGLHEQYF
CDR3 DNA: TGTGCCAGCTCACCACTAGCGGGATTACACGAGCAGTACTTC

clone size: .
V gene: TRBV7-9
J gene: TRBJ1-2
D gene: .
CDR3 protein: CASRDTGRPLGYTF
CDR3 DNA: TGTGCCAGCAGGGATACCGGACGGCCGTTAGGCTACACCTTC

clone size: .
V gene: TRBV9
J gene: TRBJ1-3
D gene: .
CDR3 protein: CASSVSGRDTIYF
CDR3 DNA: TGTGCCAGCAGCGTGAGTGGGAGAGACACCATATATTTT

clone size: .
V gene: TRBV7-9
J gene: TRBJ1-4
D gene: .
CDR3 protein: CASSLGQGNEKLFF
CDR3 DNA: TGTGCCAGCAGCTTAGGCCAGGGGAATGAAAAACTGTTTTTT

clone size: .
V gene: TRBV5-1
J gene: TRBJ2-3
D gene: .
CDR3 protein: CASSKVTSTDTQYF
CDR3 DNA: TGCGCCAGCAGCAAGGTGACTAGCACAGATACGCAGTATTTT

clone size: .
V gene: TRBV10-3
J gene: TRBJ1-6
D gene: TRBD1
CDR3 protein: CAIWTGQGKSPLHF
CDR3 DNA: TGTGCCATCTGGACGGGACAGGGGAAATCACCCCTCCACTTT

clone size: once
V gene: TRBV10-2
J gene: TRBJ1-2
D gene: .
CDR3 protein: CASSENKGTYGYTF
CDR3 DNA: TGCGCCAGCAGTGAGAATAAGGGGACCTATGGCTACACCTTC

clone size: .
V gene: TRBV25-1
J gene: TRBJ2-2
D gene: .
CDR3 protein: CASTGRGNTGELFF
CDR3 DNA: TGTGCCAGCACCGGGAGAGGGAACACCGGGGAGCTGTTTTTT

clone size: .
V gene: TRBV5-8
J gene: TRBJ1-1
D gene: .
CDR3 protein: CASSLEVVMNTEAFF
CDR3 DNA: TGTGCCAGCAGCTTGGAAGTGGTCATGAACACTGAAGCTTTCTTT

clone size: .
V gene: TRBV6-1
J gene: TRBJ1-4
D gene: TRBD1
CDR3 protein: CASSIDRVNEKLFF
CDR3 DNA: TGTGCCAGCAGTATCGACAGGGTTAATGAAAAACTGTTTTTT

clone size: .
V gene: TRBV5-6
J gene: TRBJ1-1
D gene: TRBD1
CDR3 protein: CASRPGGGTEAFF
CDR3 DNA: TGTGCCAGCAGACCAGGGGGAGGCACTGAAGCTTTCTTT

clone size: .
V gene: TRBV10-1
J gene: TRBJ2-3
D gene: TRBD2
CDR3 protein: CASSERLAGGPGDTQYF
CDR3 DNA: TGCGCCAGCAGTGAGCGGCTAGCGGGAGGGCCGGGAGATACGCAGTATTTT

clone size: .
V gene: TRBV18
J gene: TRBJ2-3
D gene: .
CDR3 protein: CASSPRGDTQYF
CDR3 DNA: TGTGCCAGCTCACCACGAGGGGATACGCAGTATTTT

clone size: .
V gene: TRBV28
J gene: TRBJ1-5
D gene: .
CDR3 protein: CASSRGQLNQPQHF
CDR3 DNA: TGTGCCAGCAGCCGTGGACAGTTAAATCAGCCCCAGCATTTT

clone size: .
V gene: TRBV4-1
J gene: TRBJ2-6
D gene: TRBD2
CDR3 protein: CASSQAGGRAGSGANVLTF
CDR3 DNA: TGCGCCAGCAGCCAGGCCGGGGGGAGGGCGGGCTCTGGGGCCAACGTCCTGACTTTC

clone size: .
V gene: TRBV7-9
J gene: TRBJ2-2
D gene: TRBD1
CDR3 protein: CASSGQGLRRNTGELFF
CDR3 DNA: TGTGCCAGCAGCGGACAGGGGCTTCGAAGAAACACCGGGGAGCTGTTTTTT

clone size: .
V gene: TRBV7-9
J gene: TRBJ2-2
D gene: TRBD1
CDR3 protein: CASSLQGANTGELFF
CDR3 DNA: TGTGCCAGCAGCTTACAGGGGGCCAACACCGGGGAGCTGTTTTTT

clone size: .
V gene: TRBV28
J gene: TRBJ2-1
D gene: TRBD1
CDR3 protein: CASRGTGRDEQFF
CDR3 DNA: TGTGCCAGCAGGGGGACAGGACGAGATGAGCAGTTCTTC

clone size: .
V gene: TRBV5-1
J gene: TRBJ2-5
D gene: .
CDR3 protein: CASSPFPGETQYF
CDR3 DNA: TGCGCCAGCAGCCCCTTCCCAGGGGAGACCCAGTACTTC

clone size: once
V gene: TRBV9
J gene: TRBJ1-2
D gene: .
CDR3 protein: CASSVLGGNYGYTF
CDR3 DNA: TGTGCCAGCAGCGTATTAGGGGGTAACTATGGCTACACCTTC

clone size: .
V gene: TRBV5-1
J gene: TRBJ2-2
D gene: .
CDR3 protein: CASSLGGTPVPGELFF
CDR3 DNA: TGCGCCAGCAGCTTGGGGGGGACTCCCGTCCCCGGGGAGCTGTTTTTT

clone size: .
V gene: TRBV28
J gene: TRBJ2-1
D gene: TRBD1
CDR3 protein: CASSSWDSNNYNEQFF
CDR3 DNA: TGTGCCAGCAGTTCGTGGGACAGCAATAACTACAATGAGCAGTTCTTC

clone size: .
V gene: TRBV2
J gene: TRBJ2-3
D gene: .
CDR3 protein: CASMYSDTQYF
CDR3 DNA: TGTGCCAGCATGTACTCAGATACGCAGTATTTT

clone size: .
V gene: TRBV30
J gene: TRBJ2-4
D gene: TRBD2
CDR3 protein: CAWSVRIAGAKNIQYF
CDR3 DNA: TGTGCCTGGAGTGTCCGGATAGCGGGAGCCAAAAACATTCAGTACTTC

clone size: .
V gene: TRBV4-1
J gene: TRBJ1-5
D gene: TRBD1
CDR3 protein: CASSQDEGQAYQPQHF
CDR3 DNA: TGCGCCAGCAGCCAAGATGAAGGACAGGCTTATCAGCCCCAGCATTTT

clone size: .
V gene: TRBV6-1
J gene: TRBJ1-6
D gene: TRBD1
CDR3 protein: CASSLQGFGSPLHF
CDR3 DNA: TGTGCCAGCAGTCTACAGGGGTTTGGTTCACCCCTCCACTTT